A single sample gave rise to the 18 T cell receptor beta chains below, sequenced in a study of early stage breast cancer tumors. Profiled with immunoSEQ multiplex PCR; TCRdb holds only in-frame clones, not every one. The sample gives about 24,000 clones, approximately 67% of which show up once; 8.5% to 10% is in the top ten. The sample consisted of breast tumor tissue. The receptors originated from a person aged 55-75 years with breast cancer.

The V call is TRBV19, the J call TRBJ2-1; 10 nucleotides agree with TRBD1. The CDR3 is 13 residues long. V lost 8 bases and J lost 5; bases outside the gene matches: 3. Germline assignment: CDR1 LNHDA and CDR2 SQIVND (reference sequence). Here the CDR3 reads CASRQGANNEQFF. The CDR3 DNA reads TGTGCCAGTCGACAGGGGGCCAACAATGAGCAGTTCTTC.

The V gene is TRBV5-4, the J gene TRBJ1-3; 12 nucleotides align to TRBD1. There are 16 residues in the CDR3. CDR1 and CDR2 from the germline V gene are SGHNT and YYREEE (reference sequence). The ends lost 0 bases at V and 5 bases at J; junction bases unmatched: 3. CDR3 in amino acids: CASSLEGQGARNTIYF. The CDR3 DNA reads as TGTGCCAGCAGCTTGGAGGGACAGGGGGCCAGAAACACCATATATTTT.

The genes are TRBV7-9 and TRBJ2-3, with 14 nucleotides matching TRBD2. Trimming removed 5 bases from V and 4 bases from J; junction bases left unmatched: 5. This CDR3 has 16 amino acids. Germline V lookup: CDR1 SEHNR, CDR2 FQNEAQ (reference sequence). CDR3 loop: CASSPRTSGRPDTQYF. CDR3 bases: TGTGCCAGCAGCCCCCGGACTAGCGGGAGGCCAGATACGCAGTATTTT.

This sequence joins TRBV27 and TRBJ2-7, with 10 nucleotides matching TRBD2. The V gene end was trimmed by 0 bases and the J gene end by 6 bases; junction bases not matched to a gene: 5. The CDR3 sequence is 15 residues long. Germline CDR1 and CDR2: MNHEY and SMNVEV (reference sequence). The DNA for the CDR3 is TGTGCCAGCAGTTTATCGCCTAGCGGGAGTATCGAGCAGTACTTC. It is translated as CASSLSPSGSIEQYF.

For the CDR3, the DNA is TGTGCCTCCCTAGCGCGGCTTAACAATGAGCAGTTCTTC. It yields the protein CASLARLNNEQFF. V is TRBV2 and J is TRBJ2-1; weak D call: TRBD2 (6 bases). The V and J ends lost 11 bases and 5 bases respectively, with 16 bases between them. The CDR3 sequence is 13 residues long. CDR1 and CDR2 (germline): SNHLY, FYNNEI.

As DNA, the CDR3 is TGCAGCGCTACATCAGACAGGGTCATGGGGGAAAAACTGTTTTTT. This sequence encodes CSATSDRVMGEKLFF. This chain connects TRBV29-1 to TRBJ1-4; 7 nucleotides align to TRBD1. Germline V gene sequence: CDR1 SQVTM, CDR2 ANQGSEA. CDR3 size: 15 residues. V lost 7 bases, J lost 8 bases, and 16 bases stayed unmatched.

This chain uses TRBV9 with TRBJ1-1, with TRBD1 as a possible D gene (6 bases). V lost 4 bases and J 4 bases, leaving 11 bases between the germline ends. This CDR3 has 13 residues. Germline CDR1 is SGDLS and CDR2 is YYNGEE. The CDR3 DNA reads as TGTGCCAGCAGCCTAGGGGGGCTCACTGAAGCTTTCTTT. Its protein product is CASSLGGLTEAFF.

This clone was seen only a few times. This chain joins TRBV6-5 and TRBJ1-1; D may be TRBD1 (5 bases). The CDR3 has 12 residues. CDR1 is MNHEY, CDR2 SVGAGI, per germline. V was trimmed by 8 bases and J by 4 bases, leaving 11 bases between them. The CDR3 sequence: CASRGVGTEAFF. CDR3 in DNA: TGTGCCAGCCGGGGGGTTGGCACTGAAGCTTTCTTT.

J is TRBJ2-7 and V is TRBV12-5; D is perhaps TRBD1 (6 bases). Trimming shortened V by 9 bases and J by 2 bases, and 14 bases separated the two germline ends. Germline lookup yields CDR1 LGHNT and CDR2 FRNRAP. This CDR3 has 13 amino acids. The CDR3 nucleotides are TGTGCTAGCTCACAGGGACAACCCTACGAGCAGTACTTC. Its protein is CASSQGQPYEQYF.

CDR3 DNA: TGTGCCAGCAGCCAATCCGGGACTAGCGCCTTCGGGAACACAGATACGCAGTATTTT. It yields the protein CASSQSGTSAFGNTDTQYF. The genes are TRBV4-2 and TRBJ2-3; 10 bases agree with TRBD2. Germline V gene sequence: CDR1 LGHNA, CDR2 YNFKEQ. Losses at the gene ends were 2 bases for V and 2 bases for J; bases not matched to a gene: 13. The CDR3 contains 19 residues.

The chain carries TRBV19 and TRBJ2-4, with D perhaps TRBD2 (5 bases). CDR1 and CDR2 from the germline V gene are LNHDA and SQIVND (reference sequence). The length of the CDR3 is 15 residues. Trimming cost V 5 bases and J 0 bases, with 11 bases left between them. In nucleotides, the CDR3 is TGTGCCAGTAGTGCTCCGGGAATAGCCAAAAACATTCAGTACTTC. It specifies CASSAPGIAKNIQYF.

This chain links TRBV30 with TRBJ2-4; TRBD1 might be the D (7 bases). CDR1 and CDR2 (germline): GTSNPN, SVGIG (reference sequence). The CDR3 totals 16 residues. Trimming cost V 4 bases and J 1 base, with 17 bases left between them. This CDR3 is CAWNKGGGLAKNIQYF. CDR3 bases: TGTGCCTGGAATAAAGGAGGGGGCCTGGCCAAAAACATTCAGTACTTC.

J is TRBJ1-4 and V is TRBV4-3; TRBD1 aligns across 8 bases. V was pared by 1 base and J by 5 bases, with 9 bases of the junction left unmatched. The germline V gene has CDR1 LGHNA and CDR2 YSLEER. CDR3 size: 17 residues. The CDR3 DNA reads TGCGCCAGCAGCCAAGTGGGGACCGGGACAGGCAATGAAAAACTGTTTTTT. This gives the protein CASSQVGTGTGNEKLFF.

The rearrangement links TRBV5-1 to TRBJ2-3; 7 bases are a match to TRBD2. The CDR3 loop spans 13 amino acids. Germline V gives CDR1 SGHRS, CDR2 YFSETQ. J lost 3 bases, V lost 7 bases, and 5 bases had no gene match. DNA of the CDR3: TGCGCCAGCGGGTCGGGGGGAACAGATACGCAGTATTTT. It specifies CASGSGGTDTQYF.

The chain carries TRBV6-5 and TRBJ2-7; 10 bases align to TRBD1. CDR1 and CDR2 (germline): MNHEY, SVGAGI. This CDR3 contains 14 residues. V dropped 2 bases and J dropped 3; count of bases not matched to a gene: 1. The CDR3 region has the DNA TGTGCCAGCAGTTACCGGGACAGGGGCTACGAGCAGTACTTC. It is translated as CASSYRDRGYEQYF.

V and J are TRBV6-1 and TRBJ1-2; tentatively, D is TRBD1 (5 bases). Germline loops: CDR1 MNHNS, CDR2 SASEGT. The CDR3 runs 12 residues. V was cut by 6 bases and J by 6 bases, with 11 bases left in between. The CDR3 coding sequence is TGTGCCAGCAGCGCAGGGTGGAATGGCTACACCTTC. Translation: CASSAGWNGYTF.

The table lists this clone with a few counts. J is TRBJ2-5 and V is TRBV27, with TRBD1 identical over 7 bases. Trimming took 3 bases from V and 7 from J; bases not matched to a gene: 11. This CDR3 comprises 15 residues. Germline V gives CDR1 MNHEY, CDR2 SMNVEV (reference sequence). This chain's CDR3 is CASSFRQGKGATQYF. The CDR3 region has the DNA TGTGCCAGCAGTTTTAGACAGGGAAAAGGAGCGACCCAGTACTTC.

The gene calls are TRBV10-3 and TRBJ2-7; 7 nucleotides match TRBD1. The CDR3 has 16 amino acids. Germline V gene data show CDR1 as ENHRY and CDR2 as SYGVKD. J was trimmed by 6 bases and V by 4 bases; bases with no gene match: 15. The CDR3 reads CAISGGINRGLSEQYF. CDR3 nucleotide sequence: TGTGCCATCAGTGGGGGTATTAATAGGGGGCTGAGCGAGCAGTACTTC.